These 16 T cell receptor beta chains were sequenced from one sample in a study of PD-L1 blockade in urothelial cancer. Assay used: immunoSEQ multiplex PCR; TCRdb lists only in-frame clones, some missing. The sample includes around 35,000 clones, over 75% of them seen just once. The time point here: pretreatment peripheral blood. The input for sequencing was PBMCs, taken around atezolizumab (anti-PD-L1) treatment. These receptors all come from a man aged 60 to 69 with urothelial cancer.

V is TRBV25-1 and J is TRBJ2-1; TRBD2 matches 7 bases. The CDR3 totals 15 residues. CDR1 is MGHDK and CDR2 is SYGVNS in the germline V gene. Trimming took 1 base from V and 5 from J; bases not matched to a gene: 5. CDR3 in DNA: TGTGCCAGCAGTGAATCGGCTAGCGGACACAATGAGCAGTTCTTC. The encoded protein is CASSESASGHNEQFF.

V gene TRBV6-5 combines with J gene TRBJ2-1, with D maybe TRBD2 (6 bases). The germline gives CDR1 MNHEY, CDR2 SVGAGI. The germline V and J ends were trimmed by 2 bases and 6 bases, with 8 bases remaining between them. CDR3 length: 13 residues. CDR3 sequence reads: CASSYRDSNEQFF. The CDR3, as DNA: TGTGCCAGCAGTTACAGGGACTCCAATGAGCAGTTCTTC.

The V call is TRBV7-6, the J call TRBJ2-7; 11 bases align to TRBD2. CDR3 size: 15 residues. J gave up 4 bases and V 6 bases, and 8 bases lay outside the gene matches. Germline CDR1 reads SGHVS; CDR2 reads FNYEAQ. DNA for the CDR3: TGTGCCAGCAGTCCGATACTAGCGGGAGTATACGAGCAGTACTTC. It codes for CASSPILAGVYEQYF.

This clone occurred once. The genes are TRBV10-1 and TRBJ2-3; weak D call: TRBD1 (5 bases). Trimming removed 8 bases at V and 6 bases at J, with 15 bases between. The CDR3 covers 13 residues. The germline gives CDR1 WNHNN, CDR2 SYGVQD (reference sequence). CDR3 DNA: TGCGCCAGCGCGGACACCGGCTACGATACGCAGTATTTT. Encoded protein: CASADTGYDTQYF.

This clone occurred once. The chain has TRBV5-5 and TRBJ2-5, with 12 nucleotides matching TRBD1. The CDR3 contains 17 residues. The germline gives CDR1 SGHKS, CDR2 YYEKEE (reference sequence). V dropped 3 bases and J dropped 4; count of bases not matched to a gene: 10. In nucleotides, the CDR3 is TGTGCCAGCAGCTCAAGACGCGGGACAGGGGGCGGAGAGACCCAGTACTTC. Encoded protein: CASSSRRGTGGGETQYF.

V usage is TRBV19 and J usage is TRBJ2-3; a weak D match, TRBD1 (6 bases). This CDR3 comprises 17 residues. Trimming left V 6 bases short and J 4 bases short, with 23 bases between. CDR1 and CDR2 (germline): LNHDA, SQIVND (reference sequence). Here the CDR3 DNA reads TGTGCCAGTAGGAACAGGGAACGATCCTTCTGGGCAGATACGCAGTATTTT. Residues: CASRNRERSFWADTQYF.

The V call is TRBV2, the J call TRBJ2-3; TRBD2 matches at 12 bases. Germline loops: CDR1 SNHLY, CDR2 FYNNEI. The V segment lost 2 bases and the J segment 3 bases; nucleotides outside the gene matches: 6. The CDR3 loop spans 17 amino acids. The CDR3 spells CASSETASGRGTDTQYF. CDR3 coding DNA: TGTGCCAGCAGTGAAACGGCTAGCGGGAGGGGGACAGATACGCAGTATTTT.

About this clone itself: The junction does not match germline at one end; this may be a read error. The V and J genes are TRBV5-1 and TRBJ2-7, with D perhaps TRBD2 (6 bases). This CDR3 spans 13 amino acids. Germline V gene data show CDR1 as SGHRS and CDR2 as YFSETQ. The chain's CDR3 is CASRAGSSSEQYF. The CDR3 DNA reads as TGCGCCAGTAGAGCGGGTTCTTCCTCCGAGCAGTACTTC.

CDR3 amino acids: CASSFSVAGWYETQYF. DNA of the CDR3: TGTGCCAGCAGCTTCTCGGTAGCGGGATGGTATGAGACCCAGTACTTC. The chain couples TRBV11-2 to TRBJ2-5; 8 nucleotides line up with TRBD2. Germline-derived CDR1 and CDR2 are SGHAT and FQNNGV. The CDR3 is 16 residues long. With V trimmed by 3 bases and J by 5 bases, 11 bases remained unmatched.

This sequence joins TRBV5-4 and TRBJ1-4, with 10 bases lining up with TRBD1. The length of the CDR3 is 15 residues. The ends lost 2 bases at V and 7 bases at J; junction bases unmatched: 5. Germline V gene data show CDR1 as SGHNT and CDR2 as YYREEE (reference sequence). Here the CDR3 DNA reads TGTGCCAGCAGCTTATCGACAGGGGGCCGTGAAAAACTGTTTTTT. This codes for CASSLSTGGREKLFF.

The chain joins TRBV5-6 to TRBJ2-7, with 12 nucleotides matching TRBD2. Germline V gives CDR1 SGHDT, CDR2 YYEEEE. The CDR3 length is 17 residues. The trim removed 3 bases at V and 1 base at J, leaving 8 bases unmatched. CDR3 nucleotide sequence: TGTGCCAGCAGCTCCGGACGGACTAGCGGGATGTCCTACGAGCAGTACTTC. Translation gives CASSSGRTSGMSYEQYF. The whole variable domain, remainder taken from reference TRBV5-6 and TRBJ2-7, is DAGVTQSPTHLIKTRGQQVTLRCSPKSGHDTVSWYQQALGQGPQFIFQYYEEEERQRGNFPDRFSGHQFPNYSSELNVNALLLGDSALYLCASSSGRTSGMSYEQYFGPGTRLTVT.

The V call is TRBV7-2, the J call TRBJ2-1, with 9 bases lining up with TRBD1. With 5 bases clipped from V and 9 bases from J, the junction kept 5 bases outside the gene matches. Germline V gene lookup returns CDR1 SGHTA and CDR2 FQGNSA. The CDR3 totals 13 residues. Here the CDR3 reads CASSRGQGGEQFF. The CDR3 region has the DNA TGTGCCAGCAGCAGGGGACAGGGCGGTGAGCAGTTCTTC.

This rearrangement joins TRBV19 to TRBJ2-3, with a possible D match to TRBD1 (5 bases). Trimming cost V 5 bases and J 3 bases, with 9 bases left between them. Germline V lookup: CDR1 LNHDA, CDR2 SQIVND (reference sequence). The CDR3 is 13 residues long. DNA of the CDR3: TGTGCCAGTAGTCAGGGTACGACAGATACGCAGTATTTT. Encoded protein: CASSQGTTDTQYF.

The genes are TRBV5-1 and TRBJ2-2, with 9 bases fitting TRBD2. The V gene end was trimmed by 6 bases and the J gene end by 6 bases; junction bases not matched to a gene: 9. The CDR3 contains 15 residues. Germline CDR1 is SGHRS and CDR2 is YFSETQ. CDR3 in amino acids: CASILGSGSSGELFF. CDR3 nucleotides: TGCGCCAGCATATTAGGTAGCGGGAGTTCCGGGGAGCTGTTTTTT.

The CDR3 DNA reads TGTGCCAGCAGCTTATTCGCTGACCCAGGGACCGGGGAGCTGTTTTTT. Translated: CASSLFADPGTGELFF. V gene TRBV7-2 combines with J gene TRBJ2-2; a weak D match, TRBD1 (5 bases). Germline V gives CDR1 SGHTA, CDR2 FQGNSA. The CDR3 is 16 residues long. V was pared by 2 bases and J by 5 bases, with 15 bases between.

The rearrangement uses TRBV7-3 and TRBJ1-1; maybe TRBD1 (5 bases). The CDR3 extends over 14 amino acids. Germline V gene data show CDR1 as SGHTA and CDR2 as FQGTGA. V lost 2 bases to trimming and J lost 7 bases, with 14 bases between them. The CDR3: CASSLGSVGGEAFF. CDR3 in DNA: TGTGCCAGCAGCTTAGGTTCGGTGGGGGGTGAAGCTTTCTTT.